A single sample is the source of the 9 T cell receptor beta chains below, sequenced in a study of blood T cell repertoires in COVID-19. Method: immunoSEQ multiplex PCR; TCRdb's copy keeps in-frame clones and lacks some. The table shows over 100,000 clones, with around four fifths occurring only once. Sequencing input: peripheral blood. The receptors were gathered from a man aged 60-69 years with active or convalescent COVID-19.

The chain combines TRBV7-9 with TRBJ2-7, with a tentative D call TRBD2 (5 bases). V shed 6 bases and J shed 5 bases, with 17 bases lying between them. Germline V gene sequence: CDR1 SEHNR, CDR2 FQNEAQ (reference sequence). This CDR3 has 14 residues. Here the CDR3 reads CASRRPAEENEQYF. In nucleotides, the CDR3 is TGTGCCAGCAGGCGACCGGCGGAGGAGAACGAGCAGTACTTC.

This chain connects TRBV7-8 to TRBJ2-1; D uncertain. Deletions cut 3 bases from V and 8 bases from J, with 11 bases between. This CDR3 spans 13 amino acids. CDR1 and CDR2 (germline): SGHVS, FQNEAQ. This CDR3 is CASSFNYPDEQFF. DNA of the CDR3: TGTGCCAGCAGCTTCAATTATCCGGATGAGCAGTTCTTC.

This chain connects TRBV5-5 to TRBJ1-4; 8 bases agree with TRBD1. The ends lost 5 bases at V and 3 bases at J; junction bases unmatched: 6. The CDR3 spans 15 residues. Germline assignment: CDR1 SGHKS and CDR2 YYEKEE (reference sequence). CDR3 in DNA: TGTGCCAGCAGGGGTCAGGGGGCGGCTAATGAAAAACTGTTTTTT. Protein: CASRGQGAANEKLFF.

The J gene is TRBJ2-5, the V gene TRBV5-4; TRBD1 matches at 8 bases. The CDR3 consists of 14 residues. Germline trimming cut 1 base from V and 5 bases from J; bases unmatched to any gene: 4. Germline-derived CDR1 and CDR2 are SGHNT and YYREEE (reference sequence). The DNA of the CDR3 is TGTGCCAGCAGCTTGCAGGGGGCGAGGGAGACCCAGTACTTC. Translation gives CASSLQGARETQYF.

The CDR3 sequence: CASGILGYSGDTDTQYF. For the CDR3, the DNA is TGTGCCAGCGGAATCCTGGGTTATTCGGGAGATACAGATACGCAGTATTTT. V usage is TRBV27 and J usage is TRBJ2-3; tentatively, D is TRBD2 (6 bases). Germline V CDR1 and CDR2: MNHEY, SMNVEV (reference sequence). The CDR3 extends over 17 amino acids. Trimming removed 8 bases from V and 3 bases from J, with 24 bases in between.

This chain connects TRBV6-5 to TRBJ2-1; 13 positions match TRBD2. Germline V CDR1 and CDR2: MNHEY, SVGAGI. There are 16 residues in the CDR3. V lost 4 bases, J lost 8 bases, and 8 bases stayed unmatched. CDR3 DNA: TGTGCCAGCAGTTTGGGGACTAGCGGGATGGGGTATGAGCAGTTCTTC. It yields the protein CASSLGTSGMGYEQFF.

The J gene is TRBJ1-5, the V gene TRBV4-1; a weak D match, TRBD1 (6 bases). Germline V gene lookup returns CDR1 MGHRA and CDR2 YSYEKL. The V and J ends lost 6 bases and 0 bases respectively, with 15 bases between them. This CDR3 is 16 amino acids long. DNA of the CDR3: TGCGCCAGCAGTAGAGGGGGGGAATATAGCAATCAGCCCCAGCATTTT. Its protein product is CASSRGGEYSNQPQHF.

This clone appeared a single time. The chain is built from TRBV2 and TRBJ2-1, with 7 bases matching TRBD2. V lost 6 bases to trimming and J lost 7 bases; unmatched junction nucleotides: 12. Germline V gives CDR1 SNHLY, CDR2 FYNNEI. The CDR3 consists of 15 residues. CDR3 nucleotides: TGTGCCAGCAGCCCGGTAGGGAGGGGAGGGAATGAGCAGTTCTTC. Amino acid sequence: CASSPVGRGGNEQFF.

CDR3: CASSADRGGEKLFF. CDR3 nucleotide sequence: TGTGCCAGCAGTGCGGACAGGGGTGGGGAAAAACTGTTTTTT. V and J are TRBV28 and TRBJ1-4; 9 nucleotides align to TRBD1. There are 14 residues in the CDR3. CDR1 and CDR2 from the germline V gene are MDHEN and SYDVKM. The trim removed 5 bases at V and 8 bases at J, leaving 6 bases unmatched.